This T cell receptor beta chain was sequenced in a study of circulating tumor DNA in untreated peripheral T-cell lymphoma. Study-wide findings and caveats: In around 80% of patients, tumor-specific clonotypes were identified.

TCRdb keeps only in-frame clones here, not all; method: immunoSEQ multiplex PCR. This sample carries over 2,000 clones, almost 70% of them seen once, and the ten largest clones take roughly 15%. The tumor tissue sample was taken at baseline before any treatment. As for this clone: Its antigen is as yet unknown.

CDR1 is KGHSH, CDR2 LQKENI, per germline. This CDR3 is 14 amino acids long. With 3 bases removed from V and 1 base from J, the gap between germline ends came to 9 bases. The genes are TRBV18 and TRBJ1-1; D uncertain. The sequence was collected from a human donor with peripheral T-cell lymphoma. Input material: tumor tissue. The CDR3 DNA follows: TGTGCCAGCTCACCCCTAGGTAGGAACACTGAAGCTTTCTTT. This gives the protein CASSPLGRNTEAFF.